This T cell receptor (beta chain) was sequenced for a study of T cells in women clearing cervical HPV infection. For the study at large: Blood came at first lesion visit for cases, post-clearance for controls. Regarding the study as a whole: TRBV6-7 relative abundance averaged about 0.1% in cases and around 0.17% in controls.

HPV was found by MY09/MY11 PCR and dot-blot genotyping. Some clones are missing from TCRdb's copy, which holds only in-frame ones; the method was immunoSEQ multiplex PCR. Reported are roughly 35,000 clones; the ten largest clones contain 1.5% to 2%. Germline CDR1 and CDR2: MDHEN and SYDVKM. The CDR3 has 12 amino acids. The V end lost 8 bases, the J end lost 3 bases, and 5 bases lay between the germline ends. As to this clone: Its antigen remains unidentified. The read terminates 3 residues before the CDR3 end, so the remaining end is supplied by the germline J gene.

This receptor was obtained from a woman aged 18 to 69 with a cervical HPV16 infection that either progressed to CIN3+ or cleared (not recorded which). Specimen: blood buffy coat. The V call is TRBV28, the J call TRBJ2-6, with D unclear. Incomplete CDR3 DNA: TGTGCCAGCCTAGGTGGGGCCAACGTC. Encoded protein: CASLGGANV. The full CDR3 protein is CASLGGANVLTF.